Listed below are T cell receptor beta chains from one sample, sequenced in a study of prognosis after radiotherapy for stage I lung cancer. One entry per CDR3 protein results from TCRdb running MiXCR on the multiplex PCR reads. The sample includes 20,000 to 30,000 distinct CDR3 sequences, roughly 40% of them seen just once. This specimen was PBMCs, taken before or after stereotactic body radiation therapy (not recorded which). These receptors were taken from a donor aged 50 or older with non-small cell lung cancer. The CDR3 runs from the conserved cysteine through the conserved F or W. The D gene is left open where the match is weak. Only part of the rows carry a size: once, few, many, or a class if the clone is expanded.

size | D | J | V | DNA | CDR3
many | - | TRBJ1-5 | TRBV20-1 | TGCAGTGCCTCAGGGGCGGGGAGCAATCAGCCCCAGCATTTT | CSASGAGSNQPQHF
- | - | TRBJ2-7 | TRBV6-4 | TGTGCCAGCAGTTATGTCTGTGCCGCCGACGAGCAGTACTTC | CASSYVCAADEQYF
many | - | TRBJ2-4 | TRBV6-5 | TGTGCCAGCAGTTCCAGAAAAGCGGGACAGCTAAACATTCAGTACTTC | CASSSRKAGQLNIQYF
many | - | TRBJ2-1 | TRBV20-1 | TGCAGTGCTTGGTCAGCCTTCTACAATGAGCAGTTCTTC | CSAWSAFYNEQFF
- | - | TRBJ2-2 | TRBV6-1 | TGTGCCAGCAGTGGAGGGACAAATGAGAACACCGGGGAGCTGTTTTTT | CASSGGTNENTGELFF
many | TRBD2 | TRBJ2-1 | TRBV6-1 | TGTGCCAGCAGTGAAGCCTATCGCCCGAAAAGGACTAGCCACCTACGGGATGAGCAGTTCTTC | CASSEAYRPKRTSHLRDEQFF
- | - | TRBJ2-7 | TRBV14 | TGTGCCAGCAGCCACCCTCCCCTAAGCTACGAGCAGTACTTC | CASSHPPLSYEQYF
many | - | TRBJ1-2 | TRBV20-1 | TGCAGTGCTAGTCCTCCGGGACAAAGTGCCTATGGCTACACCTTC | CSASPPGQSAYGYTF
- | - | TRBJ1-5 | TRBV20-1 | TGCAGTGCCGTCCCCCTAAACGATCAGCCCCAGCATTTT | CSAVPLNDQPQHF
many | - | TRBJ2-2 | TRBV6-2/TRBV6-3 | TGTGCCAGCAGCCCGCAAAACACCGGGGAGCTGTTTTTT | CASSPQNTGELFF
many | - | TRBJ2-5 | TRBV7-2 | TGTGCCAGCAGCATTGCTTTGGGGGGAGAGACCCAGTACTTC | CASSIALGGETQYF
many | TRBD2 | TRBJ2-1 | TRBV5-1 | TGCGCCAGCAGCCGCGAAAGGACTAGCGGGAGTTATGAGCAGTTCTTC | CASSRERTSGSYEQFF
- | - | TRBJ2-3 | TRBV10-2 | TGCGCCAGCAGTTATCTTAAAAAGCGGTTGTCGAAAGGGACGCAGTATTTT | CASSYLKKRLSKGTQYF
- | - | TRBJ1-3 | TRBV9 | TGTGCCAGCAGCGTAGGCGGGAACTCCGGAAAAACCATATATTTT | CASSVGGNSGKTIYF
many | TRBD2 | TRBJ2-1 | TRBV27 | TGTGCCAGCAGTTTAGGGATAGCGGGAGGGAATGAGCAGTTCTTC | CASSLGIAGGNEQFF
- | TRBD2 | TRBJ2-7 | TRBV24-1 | TGTGCCACCAGTGCTGATAGCGGGAGATACGAGCAGTACTTC | CATSADSGRYEQYF
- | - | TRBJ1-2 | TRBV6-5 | TGTGCCAGCAGTTCTTACAAGGTCGGAGGCTACACCTTC | CASSSYKVGGYTF
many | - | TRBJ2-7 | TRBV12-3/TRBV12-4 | TGTGCCAGCAGTTTAGGCACCTACGAGCAGTACTTC | CASSLGTYEQYF
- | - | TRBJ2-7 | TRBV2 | TGTGCCAGCAAAAAGACAGAGCAAGAAGGGTACGAGCAGTACTTC | CASKKTEQEGYEQYF
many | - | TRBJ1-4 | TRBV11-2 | TGTGCCAGCAGCTCCGTTGAAAAACTGTTTTTT | CASSSVEKLFF
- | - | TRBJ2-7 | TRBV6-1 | TGTGCCAGCAGACCTGGGGGAGTACCCTACGAGCAGTACTTC | CASRPGGVPYEQYF
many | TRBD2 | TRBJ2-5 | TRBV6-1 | TGTGCCAGCAAGCGGGACGACCAAGAGACCCAGTACTTC | CASKRDDQETQYF
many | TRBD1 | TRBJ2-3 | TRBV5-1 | TGCGCCAGCAGCCAGCCACAGGGGTTCCCAGATACGCAGTATTTT | CASSQPQGFPDTQYF
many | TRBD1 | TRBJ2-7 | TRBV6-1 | TGTGCCAGCAGCGGGACAGGGCCCCACGAGCAGTACTTC | CASSGTGPHEQYF
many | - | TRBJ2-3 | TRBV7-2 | TGTGCCAGCAGCCGACAGACAGATACGCAGTATTTT | CASSRQTDTQYF
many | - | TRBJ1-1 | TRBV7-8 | TGTGCCAGCAGCTTAGAAGCGAACACTGAAGCTTTCTTT | CASSLEANTEAFF
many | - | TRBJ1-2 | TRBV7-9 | TGTGCCAGCAGCTTAGACACTACCGGGGGCTACACCTTC | CASSLDTTGGYTF
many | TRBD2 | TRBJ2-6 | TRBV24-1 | TGTGCCACCAGTGATTCCAGACAGCGGGGGGTTGATTTGGGGGCCAACGTCCTGACTTTC | CATSDSRQRGVDLGANVLTF
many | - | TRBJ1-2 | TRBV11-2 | TGTGCCAGCAGCTTAGGGCTCGGGGCGAGGGGCTACACCTTC | CASSLGLGARGYTF
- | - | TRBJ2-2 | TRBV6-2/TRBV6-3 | TGTGCCAGCAGCCAAGTGGGGGAGAACACCGGGGAGCTGTTTTTT | CASSQVGENTGELFF
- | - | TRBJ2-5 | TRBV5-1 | TGCGCCAGCAGCTTGGATGGATGTGGTACAGCAGAGACCCAGTACTTC | CASSLDGCGTAETQYF
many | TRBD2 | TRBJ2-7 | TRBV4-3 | TGCGCCAGCAGCCTAAAGCGGGAGGGGTACGAGCAGTACTTC | CASSLKREGYEQYF
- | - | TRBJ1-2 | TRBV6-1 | TGTGCCAGCAGTGAAGGAGGCAGTGTGGGCTACACATTC | CASSEGGSVGYTF
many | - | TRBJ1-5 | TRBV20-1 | TGCAGTGCTAGACCCTTCGGCGGGGATGCCCAGCCCCAGCATTTT | CSARPFGGDAQPQHF
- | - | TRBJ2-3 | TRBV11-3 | TGTGCCAGCAGTCCAGGAGTTACGCAGTATTTT | CASSPGVTQYF
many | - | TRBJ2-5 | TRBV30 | TGTGCCTGGAGTGTACTTCCAGGGTGGGGTGGAGAGACCCAGTACTTC | CAWSVLPGWGGETQYF
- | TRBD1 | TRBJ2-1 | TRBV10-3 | TGTGCCATCAGTGAGTCGACTCCAGGGGGATCCTCCTACAATGAGCAGTTCTTC | CAISESTPGGSSYNEQFF
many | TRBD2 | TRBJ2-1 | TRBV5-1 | TGCGCCAGCAGGCCGGGACTAGCGGGAGTCAATGAGCAGTTCTTC | CASRPGLAGVNEQFF
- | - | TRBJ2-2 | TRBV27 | TGTGCCAGCAGTGGTAGGGTACACACCGGGGAGCTGTTTTTT | CASSGRVHTGELFF
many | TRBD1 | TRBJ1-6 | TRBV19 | TGTGCCAGTAGTCTCATGACAGGGGTTAATTCACCCCTCCACTTT | CASSLMTGVNSPLHF
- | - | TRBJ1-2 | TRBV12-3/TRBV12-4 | TGTGCCAGCAGCACAGAAGGGTATGGCTACACCTTC | CASSTEGYGYTF
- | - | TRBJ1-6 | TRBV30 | TGTGCCTGGAGTATCGGATCGAGCTCACCCCTCCACTTT | CAWSIGSSSPLHF
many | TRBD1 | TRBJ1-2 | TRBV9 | TGTGCCAGCAGCGTAGGGACAGGGGGCTTGGATGGCTACACCTTC | CASSVGTGGLDGYTF
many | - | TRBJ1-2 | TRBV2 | TGTGCCAGCCTTCGGGGAATTGGGTATGGCTACACCTTC | CASLRGIGYGYTF
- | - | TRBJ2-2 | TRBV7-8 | TGTGCCAGCAGCTTAGAGGCCTGTATAAGAACCGGGGAGCTGTTTTTT | CASSLEACIRTGELFF
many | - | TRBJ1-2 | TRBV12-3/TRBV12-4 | TGTGCCAGCAGTTTGAGAACCAACTATGGCCACACCTTC | CASSLRTNYGHTF
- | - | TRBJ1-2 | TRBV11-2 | TGTGCCAGCAGCTTAGATCTAACCGAGACGAATGGCTACACCTTC | CASSLDLTETNGYTF